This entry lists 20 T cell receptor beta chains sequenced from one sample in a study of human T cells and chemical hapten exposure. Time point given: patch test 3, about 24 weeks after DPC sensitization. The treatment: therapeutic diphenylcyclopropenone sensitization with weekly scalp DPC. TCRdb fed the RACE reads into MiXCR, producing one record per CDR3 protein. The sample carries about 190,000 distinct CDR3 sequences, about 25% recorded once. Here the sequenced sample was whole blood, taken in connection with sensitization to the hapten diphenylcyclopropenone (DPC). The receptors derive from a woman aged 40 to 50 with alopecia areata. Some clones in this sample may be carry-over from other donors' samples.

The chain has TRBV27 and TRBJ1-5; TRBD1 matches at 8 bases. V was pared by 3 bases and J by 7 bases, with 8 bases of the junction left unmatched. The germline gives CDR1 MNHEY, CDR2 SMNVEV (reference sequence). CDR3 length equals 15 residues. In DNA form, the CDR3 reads TGTGCCAGCAGTTTGACAGGGGTATCAGGACAGCCCCAGCATTTT. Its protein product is CASSLTGVSGQPQHF.

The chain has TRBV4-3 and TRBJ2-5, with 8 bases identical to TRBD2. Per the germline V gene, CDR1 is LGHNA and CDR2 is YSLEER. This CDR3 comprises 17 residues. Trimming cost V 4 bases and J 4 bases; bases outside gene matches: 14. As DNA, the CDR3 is TGCGCCAGCAGCCCCCCATTTGTGGGACTAGACGGAGAGACCCAGTACTTC. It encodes CASSPPFVGLDGETQYF.

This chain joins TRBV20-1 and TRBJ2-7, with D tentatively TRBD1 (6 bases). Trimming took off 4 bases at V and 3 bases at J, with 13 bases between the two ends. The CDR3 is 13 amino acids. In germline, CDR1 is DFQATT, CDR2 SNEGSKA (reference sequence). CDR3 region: CSATTGQIYEQYF. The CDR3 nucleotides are TGCAGTGCTACGACAGGACAAATCTACGAGCAGTACTTC.

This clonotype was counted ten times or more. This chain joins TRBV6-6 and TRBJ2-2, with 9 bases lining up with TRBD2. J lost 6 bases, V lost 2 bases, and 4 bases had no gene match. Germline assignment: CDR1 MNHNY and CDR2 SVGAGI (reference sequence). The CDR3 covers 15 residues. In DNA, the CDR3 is TGTGCCAGCAGTTACGCGGGAGGGCGCGCCGGGGAGCTGTTTTTT. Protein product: CASSYAGGRAGELFF.

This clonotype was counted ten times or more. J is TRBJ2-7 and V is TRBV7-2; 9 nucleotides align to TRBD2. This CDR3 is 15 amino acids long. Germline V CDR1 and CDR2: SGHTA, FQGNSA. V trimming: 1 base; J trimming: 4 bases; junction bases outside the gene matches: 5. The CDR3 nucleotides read TGTGCCAGCAGCTTAGAGTCAGCGGGAGGATACGAGCAGTACTTC. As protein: CASSLESAGGYEQYF.

CDR3 sequence reads: CASSFSGDPQYF. Written as DNA, the CDR3 is TGTGCCAGCAGTTTTTCTGGGGATCCACAGTATTTT. The V and J genes are TRBV27 and TRBJ2-3; no firm D call. This CDR3 contains 12 residues. Trimming pared 3 bases from V and 12 bases from J, leaving 13 bases between. The germline CDR1 and CDR2 sequences are MNHEY and SMNVEV (reference sequence).

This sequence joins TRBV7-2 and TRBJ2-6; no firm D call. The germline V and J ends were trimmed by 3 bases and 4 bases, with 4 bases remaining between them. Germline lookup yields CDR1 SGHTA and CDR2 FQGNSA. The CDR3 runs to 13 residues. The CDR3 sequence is CASSFTGANVLTF. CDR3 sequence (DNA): TGTGCCAGCAGCTTCACAGGGGCCAACGTCCTGACTTTC. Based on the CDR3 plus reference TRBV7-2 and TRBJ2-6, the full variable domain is GAGVSQSPSNKVTEKGKDVELRCDPISGHTALYWYRQSLGQGLEFLIYFQGNSAPDKSGLPSDRFSAERTGGSVSTLTIQRTQQEDSAVYLCASSFTGANVLTFGAGSRLTVL.

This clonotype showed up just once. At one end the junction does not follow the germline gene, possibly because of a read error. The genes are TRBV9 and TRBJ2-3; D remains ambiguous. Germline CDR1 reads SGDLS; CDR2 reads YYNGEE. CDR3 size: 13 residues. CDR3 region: CPSSVSSTDTQYF. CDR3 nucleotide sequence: TGTCCCAGCAGCGTGAGCAGCACAGATACGCAGTATTTT.

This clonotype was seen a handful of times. The CDR3 protein is CASSYRPPPIYGYTF. The CDR3 nucleotides are TGTGCCAGCAGTTACCGACCCCCTCCGATCTATGGCTACACCTTC. The V gene is TRBV6-2 or TRBV6-3, the J gene TRBJ1-2; D unclear. The CDR3 runs 15 residues. Per the germline V gene, CDR1 is MNHEY and CDR2 is SVGEGT. Deletions cut 2 bases from V and 4 bases from J, with 14 bases between.

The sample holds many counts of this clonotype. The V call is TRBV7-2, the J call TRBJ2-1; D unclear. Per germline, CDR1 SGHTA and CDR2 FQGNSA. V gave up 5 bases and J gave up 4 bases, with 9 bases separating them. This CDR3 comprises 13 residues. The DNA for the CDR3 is TGTGCCAGCAGCCCGTCGGAATACAATGAGCAGTTCTTC. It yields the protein CASSPSEYNEQFF.

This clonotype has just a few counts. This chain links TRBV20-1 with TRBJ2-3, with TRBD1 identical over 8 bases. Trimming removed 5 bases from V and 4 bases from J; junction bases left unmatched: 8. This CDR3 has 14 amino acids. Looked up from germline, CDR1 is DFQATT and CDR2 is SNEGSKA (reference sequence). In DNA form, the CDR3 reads TGCAGTGCTCCGGGACAGGTTGGAGCAGATACGCAGTATTTT. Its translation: CSAPGQVGADTQYF.

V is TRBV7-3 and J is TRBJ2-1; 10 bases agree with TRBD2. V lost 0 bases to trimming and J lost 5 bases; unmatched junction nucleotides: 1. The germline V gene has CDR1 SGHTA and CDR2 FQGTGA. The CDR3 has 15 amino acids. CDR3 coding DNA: TGTGCCAGCAGCTTAACTCTAGCGGGAGACAATGAGCAGTTCTTC. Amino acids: CASSLTLAGDNEQFF.

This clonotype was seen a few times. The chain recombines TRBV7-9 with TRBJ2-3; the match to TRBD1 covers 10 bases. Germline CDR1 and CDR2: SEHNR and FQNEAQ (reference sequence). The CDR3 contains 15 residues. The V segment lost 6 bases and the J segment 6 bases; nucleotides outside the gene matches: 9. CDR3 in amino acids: CASSSGQGFGDTQYF. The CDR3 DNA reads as TGTGCCAGCAGTTCGGGACAGGGGTTTGGCGATACGCAGTATTTT.

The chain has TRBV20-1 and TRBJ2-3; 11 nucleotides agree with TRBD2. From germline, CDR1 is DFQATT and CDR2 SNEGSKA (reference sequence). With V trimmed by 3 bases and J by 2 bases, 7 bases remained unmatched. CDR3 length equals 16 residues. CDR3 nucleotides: TGCAGTGCTAGTAAAGGGACTAGCGGTGACACAGATACGCAGTATTTT. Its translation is CSASKGTSGDTDTQYF.

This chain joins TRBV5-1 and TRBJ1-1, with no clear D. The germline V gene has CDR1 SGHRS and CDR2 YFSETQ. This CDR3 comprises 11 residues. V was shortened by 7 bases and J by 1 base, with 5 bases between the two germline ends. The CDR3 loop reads CASVGNTEAFF. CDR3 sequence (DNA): TGCGCCAGCGTGGGGAACACTGAAGCTTTCTTT.

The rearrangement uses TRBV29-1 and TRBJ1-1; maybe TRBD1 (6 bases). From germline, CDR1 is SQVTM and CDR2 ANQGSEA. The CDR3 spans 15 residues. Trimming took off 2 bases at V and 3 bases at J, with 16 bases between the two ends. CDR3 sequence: CSVELRGALHTEAFF. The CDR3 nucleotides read TGCAGCGTTGAATTAAGGGGGGCGCTTCACACTGAAGCTTTCTTT.

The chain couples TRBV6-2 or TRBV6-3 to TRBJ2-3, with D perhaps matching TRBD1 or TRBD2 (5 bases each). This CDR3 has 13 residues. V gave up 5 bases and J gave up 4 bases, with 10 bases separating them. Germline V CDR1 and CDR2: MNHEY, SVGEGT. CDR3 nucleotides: TGTGCCAGCAGTATGCAGGGAGCAGATACGCAGTATTTT. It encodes CASSMQGADTQYF.

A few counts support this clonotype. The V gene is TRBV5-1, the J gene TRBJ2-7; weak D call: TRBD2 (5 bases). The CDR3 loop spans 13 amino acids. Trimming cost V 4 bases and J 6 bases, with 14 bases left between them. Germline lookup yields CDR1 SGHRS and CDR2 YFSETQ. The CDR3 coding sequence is TGCGCCAGCAGCCCACCCTCTGCGGGCGAGCAGTACTTC. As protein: CASSPPSAGEQYF.

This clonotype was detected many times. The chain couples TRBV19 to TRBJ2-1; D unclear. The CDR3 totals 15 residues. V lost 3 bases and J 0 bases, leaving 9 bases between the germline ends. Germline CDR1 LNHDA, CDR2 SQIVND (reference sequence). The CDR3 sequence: CASSIAPISYNEQFF. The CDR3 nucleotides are TGTGCCAGTAGTATTGCCCCCATCTCCTACAATGAGCAGTTCTTC.

CDR3 nucleotide sequence: TGTGCCAGCAGTCGGTCCCCTCTTACCTACGAGCAGTACTTC. It yields the protein CASSRSPLTYEQYF. The genes are TRBV28 and TRBJ2-7; D unresolved. Trimming removed 5 bases from V and 2 bases from J, with 13 bases in between. In germline, CDR1 is MDHEN, CDR2 SYDVKM. CDR3 length: 14 amino acids.